This TCR beta chain appears in the sequencing data of a study of OX40 agonist ivuxolimab in advanced cancers. The wider study: Of the patients, three showed partial responses, one with hepatocellular carcinoma and two with cutaneous melanoma.

Turning to this clone: The antigen remains unidentified.

Trimming stripped 4 bases from V and 11 bases from J, with 14 bases between. The CDR3 has 12 amino acids. Germline CDR1 is SGHDN and CDR2 is FVKESK. The study, taken as a whole, reports: Undetermined was the antigen specificity of the expanded peripheral T cells. Average numbers of expanded clones were greater in CD8+ T cells than in CD4+.

Repertoires were generated with immunoSEQ multiplex PCR, while TCRdb's copy carries only in-frame clones and drops some. Counted here are about 63,000 clones, about 88% occurring once; the ten biggest clones make up approximately 12%. The source of this sequence is an adult with an advanced solid tumor such as melanoma, head and neck, liver or kidney cancer. Material: CD4+ or CD8+ T cells sorted from blood, obtained in a trial of the OX40 agonist ivuxolimab. The rearrangement links TRBV14 to TRBJ1-1; D uncertain. The CDR3 spells CASSPSGVEAFF. In DNA, the CDR3 is TGTGCCAGCAGCCCGTCTGGGGTCGAGGCTTTCTTT.